Sequencing of this T cell receptor beta chain was carried out in a study of blood T cell repertoires in COVID-19. Background on the study: Spain, Italy and the United States supplied samples that represented acute and convalescent COVID-19.

Between the trimmed V and J ends, which lost 6 bases and 4 bases, there was a span of 13 bases. Germline assignment: CDR1 MNHEY and CDR2 SVGAGI. This CDR3 has 13 amino acids. Profiling relied on immunoSEQ multiplex PCR, and the TCRdb table lists in-frame clones only, not all of them. This sample has approximately 100,000 clones, with roughly 86% found just once. Sequenced material: peripheral blood. The chain combines TRBV6-5 with TRBJ2-7; D ambiguous. This TCR derives from a woman aged 60-70 years with acute or convalescent COVID-19. The DNA for the CDR3 is TGTGCCAGCAGCGCCAGCGTGACTTACGAGCAGTACTTC. Its translation is CASSASVTYEQYF.